This T cell receptor beta chain was sequenced for a study of radiation and T cells in renal cell carcinoma (dated by TCRdb to about 2020). About the study as a whole: Samples came from a clinical trial, in which primary renal cell carcinomas received 15 Gy stereotactic body radiation therapy followed by nephrectomy 4 weeks later. In total, some 50 samples, comprising approximately 26 tumors and 27 peripheral blood samples, were subjected to TCR beta sequencing. Across all 50 or so samples, around 4,000,000 unique CDR3 nucleotide sequences, encoding 2.5 million to 3 million unique CDR3 amino acid sequences, were identified.

The research as a whole found: Dynamics of the blood repertoire were not tracked past 4 weeks after treatment. Because pretreatment tumor biopsies were not available, the study could not determine whether clonotypes were already present within the tumor at baseline. With a single-armed trial design, the study had no way to address how radiation dose or scheduling affects the TCR repertoire. In blood, the top tumor clonotypes increased from baseline to 2 weeks after radiation and then shrank by 4 weeks, which suggests a temporary expansion of tumor-resident clones.

The CDR3, from cysteine to phenylalanine, totals 13 residues. Only the CDR3 part of the read is kept: 39 bases, read in frame from the first base. CDR1 SGHDN and CDR2 FVKESK were looked up in the germline V gene. Cut back by 6 bases and 0 bases, the V and J ends lie 9 bases apart. This clone has only a few counts. The antigen it binds to is not known. The record has no base qualities; no much larger clone is one base away. TCR beta libraries were generated from genomic DNA with the immunoSEQ kit, following the manufacturer's recommendations. To prepare libraries, a first multiplex PCR with proprietary primers was run, followed by a second PCR that added unique barcodes, and a bead cleanup was done after each round. Each sample batch included a kit-provided positive control reaction and a negative control reaction. The final libraries were assessed on an Agilent 4200 TapeStation D1000 ScreenTape, pooled by volume, and quantified by qPCR. Sequencing was performed on an Illumina NextSeq500 using a MidOutput 150-cycle cartridge, with 156 Read1 cycles, 15 Index1 cycles, and the kit custom primers. The pooled library was loaded at roughly 0.98 pM with a roughly 20% PhiX control spike-in. The source study handled its data this way. The vendor-processed data were analyzed in R, and a clonotype was defined as all T cells that share the same CDR3 nucleotide sequence. In the clone abundance analyses, frequencies were normalized to the 10,000 most abundant clones in each sample. Public T cell clones, which averaged fewer than five per sample, were excluded before analysis. A difference in abundance of at least 32-fold between compartments was used to define tumor-enriched and baseline blood-enriched clonotypes. A beta-binomial differential abundance model was used to identify clonotypes that were expanded or contracted between blood time points. Tumor-blood repertoire similarity was measured with the Baroni-Urbani and Buser coefficient, and group comparisons used two-tailed Wilcoxon tests in R. In TCRdb, the immuneACCESS table is reduced to in-frame sequences with V and J assigned. These tables do not hold every clone; where another copy was compared, an unresolved V gene accounts for under half, and the others remain unexplained. V and J calls and clone size follow that table, whereas D and trimming were derived from the DNA. Present in this sample are some 130,000 clones, approximately 78% of which were seen just once. The ten largest clones capture approximately 1.9% of the sample.

Interpreted using the paper, the time point label stands for: blood 2 weeks post-SBRT. The label giving this sample's treatment or condition can be read as: 15 Gy SBRT to primary tumor, nephrectomy 4 weeks later. To follow tumor-enriched clonotypes, serial peripheral blood was collected from radiation-treated patients at baseline and at 2 weeks and 4 weeks after SBRT. Renal cell carcinoma with clear cell pathology was present in all patients. The QIAamp DNA Blood Mini Kit (Qiagen) was used to prepare genomic DNA for TCR sequencing. The analyses included just those samples that passed every quality control check.

The chain is assembled from TRBV14 and TRBJ2-7, with TRBD2 as a weak D call on 5 bases. The clonotype was recovered from a woman aged 60-75 years with renal cell carcinoma. Source: blood, taken from a patient whose treatment included radiotherapy and nephrectomy. The CDR3 amino acid sequence is: CASRPGDSYEQYF. The DNA sequence reads TGTGCCAGCAGGCCCGGGGACTCCTACGAGCAGTACTTC.